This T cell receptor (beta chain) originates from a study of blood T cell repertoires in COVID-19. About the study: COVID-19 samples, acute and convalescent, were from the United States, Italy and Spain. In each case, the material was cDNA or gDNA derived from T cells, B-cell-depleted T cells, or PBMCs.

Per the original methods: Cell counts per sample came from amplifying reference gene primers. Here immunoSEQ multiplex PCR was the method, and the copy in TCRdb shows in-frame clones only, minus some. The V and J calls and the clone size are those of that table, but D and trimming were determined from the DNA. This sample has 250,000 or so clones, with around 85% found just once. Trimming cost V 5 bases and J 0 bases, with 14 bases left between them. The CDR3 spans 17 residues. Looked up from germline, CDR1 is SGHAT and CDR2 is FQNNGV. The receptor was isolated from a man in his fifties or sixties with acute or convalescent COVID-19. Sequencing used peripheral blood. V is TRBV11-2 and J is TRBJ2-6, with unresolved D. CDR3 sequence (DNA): TGTGCCAGCAGCCCCCGGGTCGTGGACTCTGGGGCCAACGTCCTGACTTTC. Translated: CASSPRVVDSGANVLTF.